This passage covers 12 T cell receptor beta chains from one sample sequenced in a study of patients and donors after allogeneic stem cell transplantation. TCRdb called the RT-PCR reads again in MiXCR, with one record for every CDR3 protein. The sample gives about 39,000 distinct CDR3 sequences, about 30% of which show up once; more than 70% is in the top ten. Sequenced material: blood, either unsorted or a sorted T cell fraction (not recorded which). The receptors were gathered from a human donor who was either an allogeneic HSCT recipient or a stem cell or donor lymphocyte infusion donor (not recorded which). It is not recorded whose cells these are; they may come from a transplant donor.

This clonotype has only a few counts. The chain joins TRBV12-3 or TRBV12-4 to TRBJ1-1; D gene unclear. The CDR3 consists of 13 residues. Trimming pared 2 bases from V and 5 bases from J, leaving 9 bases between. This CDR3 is CASSLIRGTEAFF. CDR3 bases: TGTGCCAGCAGTTTAATCCGAGGGACTGAAGCTTTCTTT.

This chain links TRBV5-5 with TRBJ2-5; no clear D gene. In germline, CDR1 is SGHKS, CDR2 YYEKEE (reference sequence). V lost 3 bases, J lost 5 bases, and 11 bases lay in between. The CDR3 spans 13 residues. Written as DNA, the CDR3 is TGTGCCAGCAGCTCTCTACTTCCTGAGACCCAGTACTTC. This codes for CASSSLLPETQYF.

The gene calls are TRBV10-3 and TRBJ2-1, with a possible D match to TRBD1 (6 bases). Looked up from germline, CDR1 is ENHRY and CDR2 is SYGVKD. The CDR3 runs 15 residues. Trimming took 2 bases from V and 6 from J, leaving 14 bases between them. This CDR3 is CAISEPGQWGNEQFF. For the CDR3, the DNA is TGTGCCATCAGTGAGCCTGGACAGTGGGGCAATGAGCAGTTCTTC.

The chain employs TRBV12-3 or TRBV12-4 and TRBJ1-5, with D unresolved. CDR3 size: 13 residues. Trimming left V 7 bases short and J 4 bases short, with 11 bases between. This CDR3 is CASTPGPNQPQHF. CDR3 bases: TGTGCCAGCACCCCGGGCCCGAATCAGCCCCAGCATTTT.

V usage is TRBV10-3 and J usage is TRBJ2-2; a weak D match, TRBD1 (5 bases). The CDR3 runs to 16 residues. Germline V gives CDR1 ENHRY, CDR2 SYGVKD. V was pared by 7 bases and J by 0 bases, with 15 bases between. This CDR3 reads CAITKQAPSNTGELFF. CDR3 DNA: TGTGCCATCACCAAACAGGCACCTTCGAACACCGGGGAGCTGTTTTTT.

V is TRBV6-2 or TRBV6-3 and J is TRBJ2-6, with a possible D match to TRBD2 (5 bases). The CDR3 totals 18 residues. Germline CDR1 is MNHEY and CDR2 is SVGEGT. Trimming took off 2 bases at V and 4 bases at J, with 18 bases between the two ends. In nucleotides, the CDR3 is TGTGCCAGCAGTTACGGGCCTGGGTCGGGAACCGGGGCCAACGTCCTGACTTTC. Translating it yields CASSYGPGSGTGANVLTF.

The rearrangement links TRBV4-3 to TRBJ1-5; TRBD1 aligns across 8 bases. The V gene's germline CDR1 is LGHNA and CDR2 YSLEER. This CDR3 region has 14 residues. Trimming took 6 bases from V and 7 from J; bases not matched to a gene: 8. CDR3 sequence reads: CASSITGGKQPQHF. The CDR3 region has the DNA TGCGCCAGCAGTATAACAGGGGGGAAACAGCCCCAGCATTTT.

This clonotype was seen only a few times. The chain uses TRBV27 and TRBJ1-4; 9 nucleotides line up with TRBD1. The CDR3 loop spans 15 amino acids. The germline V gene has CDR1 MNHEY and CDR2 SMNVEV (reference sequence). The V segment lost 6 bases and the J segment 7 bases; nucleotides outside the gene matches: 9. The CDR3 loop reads CASSWGTGNSEKLFF. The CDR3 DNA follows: TGTGCCAGCAGCTGGGGGACAGGGAACAGTGAAAAACTGTTTTTT.

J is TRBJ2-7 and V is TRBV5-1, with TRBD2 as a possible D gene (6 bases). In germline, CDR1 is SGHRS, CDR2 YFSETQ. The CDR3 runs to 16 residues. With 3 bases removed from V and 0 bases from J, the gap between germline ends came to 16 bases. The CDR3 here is CASSSDGTASSYEQYF. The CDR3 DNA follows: TGCGCCAGCAGCTCGGACGGGACTGCTAGCTCCTACGAGCAGTACTTC.

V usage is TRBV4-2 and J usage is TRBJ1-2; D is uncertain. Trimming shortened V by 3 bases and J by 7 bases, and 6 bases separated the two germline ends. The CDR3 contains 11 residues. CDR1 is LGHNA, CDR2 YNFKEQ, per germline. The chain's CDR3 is CASSHGRGYTF. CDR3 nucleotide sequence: TGTGCCAGCAGCCATGGGCGTGGCTACACCTTC.

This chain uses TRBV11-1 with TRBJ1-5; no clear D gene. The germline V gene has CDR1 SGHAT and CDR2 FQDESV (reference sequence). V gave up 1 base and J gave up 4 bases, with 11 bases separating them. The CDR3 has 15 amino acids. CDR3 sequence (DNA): TGTGCCAGCAGCTTAGGAACCGGTGCGAATCAGCCCCAGCATTTT. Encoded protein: CASSLGTGANQPQHF.

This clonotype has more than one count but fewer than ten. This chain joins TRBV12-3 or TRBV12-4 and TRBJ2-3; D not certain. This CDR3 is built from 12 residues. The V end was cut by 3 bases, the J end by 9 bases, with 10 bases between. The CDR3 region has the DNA TGTGCCAGCAGTTTGTATGATGGGACGCAGTATTTT. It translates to CASSLYDGTQYF.